This T cell receptor (beta chain) was retrieved from a study of alternative splicing in chronic myeloid leukemia remission (TCRdb year 2020). General notes on the study: Remission specimens from the trials were collected at major or complete molecular response, at 12 or 24 months of TKI therapy. RNA sequencing was used to profile peripheral blood taken from chronic-phase CML patients both at diagnosis and at remission, and those profiles were then compared against healthy donors. The RESIST (imatinib), ENESTxtnd (nilotinib) and PINNACLE (nilotinib plus pegylated interferon) trials supplied nine diagnostic specimens along with matched remission specimens. Median ages were around 52 years at diagnosis, around 61 at remission and approximately 36 for healthy controls. Trial diagnostic specimens were total leukocytes from peripheral blood collected in EDTA. The French Persistem study contributed nine CML samples, of which seven were diagnostic and two were matched remission samples. Female/male counts of 11/5 were recorded for diagnosis samples, 8/3 for remission samples and 2/4 for controls. For diagnosis, remission and control samples alike, total RNA was extracted from peripheral blood mononuclear cells using Trizol.

As to this clonotype: The antigen it binds to is not known.

General study outcomes and caveats: Blood cell composition differed strongly by timepoint, shifting from myeloid progenitor enrichment at diagnosis to mature lymphoid enrichment at remission. At remission, blood cell composition was reshaped to resemble that of the lymphoid cell-enriched normal controls.

Reading the label with the study, this specimen's time point is: major or complete molecular response after front-line TKI therapy. The patient cohort comprised sixteen CML patients, with matched post-remission samples retrieved for a subset of them. CDR1 and CDR2, looked up from the germline V gene (reference sequence), are SEHNR and FQNEAQ. Reading from cysteine to phenylalanine, the CDR3 counts 16 amino acids. The nucleotide record is missing. Library construction relied on bulk RNA-seq. The TruSeq Stranded RNA sample prep kit was used to generate libraries of poly-A-enriched mRNA from an input of 1 ug total RNA. Every sample was sequenced in triplicate, with paired-end sequencing run on a HiSeq 2500. A read length of 125 nucleotides per mate was used for RNA-seq. The study's processing was this. Reads were trimmed and aligned to hg38 with STAR v2.7, with quality control by FASTQC, RSeQC and multiqc. Salmon 0.14.1 was used to quantify gene expression levels as transcripts per million (TPM). Principal component analysis suggested that transcriptomic profiles were not driven by trial, library batch, sequencing batch, treatment regimen or sex. Each CDR3 protein sequence appears as one entry after TCRdb reprocessed the reads, and no DNA is included. For this entry, the V and J calls and clone size follow TCRdb and not the study's own pipeline. The sample data list over 300 distinct CDR3 sequences, and 80% to 90% of these were observed just once. The ten largest make up roughly 20% of the sample.

Sample: PBMCs or total blood leukocytes (not recorded which), taken during remission. This sequence was found in an adult with chronic myeloid leukemia. The chain employs TRBV7-9 and TRBJ1-2. The CDR3 here reads CASSLGHGLDNYGYTF.